Below are 26 T cell receptor beta chains sequenced from a single sample in a study of CD8 T cells in Susac syndrome. The RNA, 0.5 to 1 ug, was put through reverse transcription using random hexamers. TCRdb re-analysed the immunoSEQ multiplex PCR reads in MiXCR, keeping a single row per CDR3 protein. The sample shows some 150,000 distinct CDR3 sequences, roughly 94% of them seen only once. Material: CD8+ T cells from PBMCs. The receptors originated from a human donor in good health.

The chain carries TRBV4-3 and TRBJ2-3, with unresolved D. This CDR3 comprises 15 residues. Trimming took off 0 bases at V and 2 bases at J, with 9 bases between the two ends. Germline V gene sequence: CDR1 LGHNA, CDR2 YSLEER. The CDR3 coding sequence is TGCGCCAGCAGCCAAGAGTTCGAATACACAGATACGCAGTATTTT. It is translated as CASSQEFEYTDTQYF.

The chain recombines TRBV20-1 with TRBJ2-7, with 11 bases lining up with TRBD2. The CDR3 runs 15 residues. The junction had 4 bases not matched to a gene; V was cut back by 0 bases and J by 3 bases. The V gene's germline CDR1 is DFQATT and CDR2 SNEGSKA (reference sequence). The CDR3 bases are TGCAGTGCTAGAGATACAACTAGCGGGAGCTACGAGCAGTACTTC. Amino acid sequence: CSARDTTSGSYEQYF.

This rearrangement joins TRBV4-1 to TRBJ2-7; D possibly uses TRBD1 or TRBD2 (5 bases each). The germline V and J ends were trimmed by 4 bases and 2 bases, with 12 bases remaining between them. Per germline, CDR1 MGHRA and CDR2 YSYEKL. The CDR3 has 14 residues. The CDR3 loop is CASSPGRDPYEQYF. The CDR3 DNA reads as TGCGCCAGCAGCCCGGGACGGGACCCCTACGAGCAGTACTTC.

The V and J genes are TRBV20-1 and TRBJ2-7; TRBD1 matches 7 bases. The CDR3 contains 15 residues. CDR1 and CDR2 from the germline V gene are DFQATT and SNEGSKA (reference sequence). The V gene end was trimmed by 2 bases and the J gene end by 3 bases; junction bases not matched to a gene: 10. The CDR3 coding sequence is TGCAGTGCTAGAAGCGGACAGGTTATCGACTACGAGCAGTACTTC. It codes for CSARSGQVIDYEQYF.

The chain recombines TRBV7-9 with TRBJ2-7; D is perhaps TRBD2 (6 bases). Trimming took off 3 bases at V and 0 bases at J, with 12 bases between the two ends. CDR3 length: 15 amino acids. Germline loops: CDR1 SEHNR, CDR2 FQNEAQ (reference sequence). This CDR3 is CASSLVGLASYEQYF. As DNA, the CDR3 is TGTGCCAGCAGCTTGGTGGGACTGGCCTCCTACGAGCAGTACTTC.

The rearrangement links TRBV13 to TRBJ2-1; the match to TRBD2 covers 10 bases. J lost 10 bases, V lost 5 bases, and 8 bases had no gene match. From germline, CDR1 is PRHDT and CDR2 FYEKMQ (reference sequence). This CDR3 is 14 amino acids long. The chain's CDR3 is CASSPRNSGREQFF. The DNA of the CDR3 is TGTGCCAGCAGCCCACGCAATAGCGGGAGGGAGCAGTTCTTC.

The chain is built from TRBV9 and TRBJ1-1; D possibly corresponds to TRBD1 (5 bases). Germline V lookup: CDR1 SGDLS, CDR2 YYNGEE. This CDR3 region has 12 residues. V lost 5 bases and J 0 bases, leaving 5 bases between the germline ends. CDR3 bases: TGTGCCAGCAGGGGGCTGAACACTGAAGCTTTCTTT. This encodes CASRGLNTEAFF.

The V call is TRBV6-4, the J call TRBJ2-6; D remains ambiguous. This CDR3 region has 14 residues. V was cut by 3 bases and J by 0 bases, with 3 bases left in between. The germline V gene encodes CDR1 MRHNA and CDR2 SNTAGT. CDR3 DNA: TGTGCCAGCAGTGAGGTCTCTGGGGCCAACGTCCTGACTTTC. It specifies CASSEVSGANVLTF.

J is TRBJ2-4 and V is TRBV28; unclear D gene. V was pared by 3 bases and J by 1 base, with 7 bases between. The CDR3 contains 14 residues. The V gene's germline CDR1 is MDHEN and CDR2 SYDVKM. CDR3 residues: CASSLARAKNIQYF. CDR3 DNA sequence: TGTGCCAGCAGTTTGGCCAGGGCCAAAAACATTCAGTACTTC.

The chain joins TRBV4-3 to TRBJ2-4, with TRBD2 matching over 13 bases. Trimming took 3 bases from V and 6 from J; bases not matched to a gene: 2. The CDR3 sequence is 15 residues long. CDR1 is LGHNA, CDR2 YSLEER, per germline. The CDR3 loop is CASSHGTSGINIQYF. CDR3 DNA sequence: TGCGCCAGCAGCCATGGGACTAGCGGGATAAACATTCAGTACTTC.

The rearrangement uses TRBV13 and TRBJ2-1; a weak D match, TRBD2 (5 bases). V was cut by 6 bases and J by 6 bases, with 15 bases left in between. The CDR3 length is 14 residues. Germline V lookup: CDR1 PRHDT, CDR2 FYEKMQ (reference sequence). The chain's CDR3 is CASSVGVYGNEQFF. The DNA for the CDR3 is TGTGCCAGCAGTGTCGGGGTTTACGGCAATGAGCAGTTCTTC.

The chain recombines TRBV13 with TRBJ2-1, with D maybe TRBD1 (6 bases). Trimming shortened V by 2 bases and J by 4 bases, and 15 bases separated the two germline ends. This CDR3 comprises 16 residues. Germline CDR1 reads PRHDT; CDR2 reads FYEKMQ (reference sequence). The CDR3 here is CASSLFGGPGYNEQFF. The CDR3 nucleotides read TGTGCCAGCAGCTTATTTGGGGGCCCGGGGTACAATGAGCAGTTCTTC.

V usage is TRBV7-2 and J usage is TRBJ2-5, with D maybe TRBD2 (6 bases). Trimming stripped 0 bases from V and 0 bases from J, with 14 bases between. Germline values: CDR1 SGHTA, CDR2 FQGNSA. The CDR3 totals 17 residues. CDR3 in DNA: TGTGCCAGCAGCTTAGCGAGGACGGGCGGGAACCAAGAGACCCAGTACTTC. It translates to CASSLARTGGNQETQYF.

The chain recombines TRBV29-1 with TRBJ2-7; D possibly corresponds to TRBD2 (6 bases). Trimming left V 4 bases short and J 2 bases short, with 18 bases between. CDR3 size: 15 residues. The germline CDR1 and CDR2 sequences are SQVTM and ANQGSEA. The CDR3 DNA follows: TGCAGCGTTGTCGGGGGTAGTAGCGCCACCTACGAGCAGTACTTC. Amino acids: CSVVGGSSATYEQYF.

V usage is TRBV4-1 and J usage is TRBJ2-7, with D uncertain. The germline V and J ends were trimmed by 4 bases and 0 bases, with 10 bases remaining between them. Germline values: CDR1 MGHRA, CDR2 YSYEKL. This CDR3 has 14 residues. The DNA for the CDR3 is TGCGCCAGCAGCCCAGGCCCTCGCTCCTACGAGCAGTACTTC. Translated, it gives CASSPGPRSYEQYF.

The chain combines TRBV27 with TRBJ2-7, with a tentative D call TRBD2 (6 bases). CDR1 is MNHEY, CDR2 SMNVEV, per germline (reference sequence). Deletions cut 2 bases from V and 2 bases from J, with 10 bases between. The CDR3 is made up of 14 amino acids. The CDR3 loop is CASSLRAGTYEQYF. The CDR3 DNA sequence: TGTGCCAGCAGTTTACGGGCGGGAACCTACGAGCAGTACTTC.

This rearrangement joins TRBV5-1 to TRBJ2-7; 14 bases map to TRBD2. J gave up 2 bases and V 3 bases, and 4 bases lay outside the gene matches. Germline assignment: CDR1 SGHRS and CDR2 YFSETQ. The CDR3 contains 16 residues. The CDR3 DNA is TGCGCCAGCAGCTCGGGACTAGCGGGAGTCCCCTACGAGCAGTACTTC. This encodes CASSSGLAGVPYEQYF. Complete variable domain (other parts from reference TRBV5-1 and TRBJ2-7): KAGVTQTPRYLIKTRGQQVTLSCSPISGHRSVSWYQQTPGQGLQFLFEYFSETQRNKGNFPGRFSGRQFSNSRSEMNVSTLELGDSALYLCASSSGLAGVPYEQYFGPGTRLTVT.

V gene TRBV19 combines with J gene TRBJ1-1; D remains unclear. The germline V and J ends were trimmed by 1 base and 5 bases, with 8 bases remaining between them. CDR1 is LNHDA and CDR2 is SQIVND in the germline V gene (reference sequence). CDR3 size: 13 residues. CDR3 sequence reads: CASSIAPRTEAFF. CDR3 nucleotides: TGTGCCAGTAGTATAGCACCGAGGACTGAAGCTTTCTTT.

V usage is TRBV6-4 and J usage is TRBJ2-1, with 8 bases matching TRBD2. CDR1 and CDR2 (germline): MRHNA, SNTAGT. V gave up 3 bases and J gave up 7 bases; unmatched junction bases: 8. This CDR3 is built from 15 residues. CDR3 in amino acids: CASSEEAGAGNEQFF. CDR3 nucleotide sequence: TGTGCCAGCAGTGAGGAAGCGGGAGCTGGTAATGAGCAGTTCTTC.

The V gene is TRBV27, the J gene TRBJ1-1, with TRBD1 identical over 7 bases. Unmatched junction bases numbered 5, after V lost 6 bases and J lost 4 bases. CDR1 and CDR2 (germline): MNHEY, SMNVEV (reference sequence). The CDR3 has 13 residues. CDR3 DNA: TGTGCCAGCAGGCTCAGGGGGAGCACTGAAGCTTTCTTT. It encodes CASRLRGSTEAFF.

This clonotype was recorded once. The CDR3 sequence is CATSRDPEREGLNEQFF. CDR3 DNA: TGTGCCACCAGCAGAGATCCAGAGCGGGAGGGACTGAATGAGCAGTTCTTC. This rearrangement joins TRBV15 to TRBJ2-1; 10 bases match TRBD2. CDR3 length equals 17 residues. Germline assignment: CDR1 LNHNV and CDR2 YYDKDF (reference sequence). The ends lost 0 bases at V and 7 bases at J; junction bases unmatched: 9.

This chain links TRBV4-3 with TRBJ2-7, with D perhaps TRBD1 (6 bases). This CDR3 has 16 residues. Trimming stripped 0 bases from V and 3 bases from J, with 15 bases between. Looked up from germline, CDR1 is LGHNA and CDR2 is YSLEER. In DNA form, the CDR3 reads TGCGCCAGCAGCCAAGATTGGGGACAACCATTCTACGAGCAGTACTTC. This codes for CASSQDWGQPFYEQYF.

The gene calls are TRBV29-1 and TRBJ2-1, with 8 bases lining up with TRBD1. The length of the CDR3 is 12 residues. Germline V gene data show CDR1 as SQVTM and CDR2 as ANQGSEA. Unmatched junction bases numbered 6, after V lost 8 bases and J lost 6 bases. The CDR3 region has the DNA TGCAGCTCTGCCGGGACAGGCAATGAGCAGTTCTTC. Its protein is CSSAGTGNEQFF.

The V gene is TRBV9, the J gene TRBJ1-2, with D hard to call. The CDR3 has 15 amino acids. Germline CDR1 SGDLS, CDR2 YYNGEE. With 3 bases removed from V and 4 bases from J, the gap between germline ends came to 16 bases. Written as DNA, the CDR3 is TGTGCCAGCAGCGGCGGACCCCGAGAGTCCTATGGCTACACCTTC. Translated, it gives CASSGGPRESYGYTF.

V is TRBV27 and J is TRBJ2-1, with D maybe TRBD2 (6 bases). This CDR3 contains 13 residues. The V end lost 3 bases, the J end lost 7 bases, and 10 bases lay between the germline ends. Germline V gives CDR1 MNHEY, CDR2 SMNVEV (reference sequence). The CDR3 DNA sequence: TGTGCCAGCAGTTTGACTAGTGATAATGAGCAGTTCTTC. Protein sequence: CASSLTSDNEQFF.

The chain employs TRBV9 and TRBJ2-4; tentatively, D is TRBD2 (5 bases). This CDR3 is built from 13 residues. The V and J ends lost 2 bases and 4 bases respectively, with 7 bases between them. Germline V lookup: CDR1 SGDLS, CDR2 YYNGEE. CDR3 bases: TGTGCCAGCAGCGTGGACTTAAAAAACATTCAGTACTTC. Protein sequence: CASSVDLKNIQYF.